These 15 T cell receptor beta chains were all obtained from the same sample, sequenced in a study of shared clonotypes between healthy human individuals (dated by TCRdb to 2020 to 2022). The method was the immunoSEQ multiplex PCR assay. TCRdb provides this immuneACCESS table in a form limited to in-frame rearrangements. Some clones are lacking; in checked studies, under half of them reflect an unresolved V gene, and why the rest are absent is not known. This sample comprises 2 million to 3 million clones, approximately 93% of them detected only once. Roughly 0.39% of the sample lies in the top ten. Material: naive CD4+ T cells from PBMCs. The sample's cell subset or site label, decoded: CD45RA+ positively selected. The receptors shown here come from a man between 18 and 35 years old in good health. Some clones in this sample may be carry-over from other donors' samples.

In this sample, this clone turned up once. This rearrangement joins TRBV18 to TRBJ2-3, with 7 bases identical to TRBD2. CDR3 size: 14 residues. Germline-derived CDR1 and CDR2 are KGHSH and LQKENI. V dropped 3 bases and J dropped 3; count of bases not matched to a gene: 3. The CDR3 sequence: CASSPGEGTDTQYF. CDR3 DNA sequence: TGTGCCAGCTCACCCGGGGAGGGAACAGATACGCAGTATTTT. Full variable domain (outside the CDR3, taken from reference TRBV18 and TRBJ2-3): NAGVMQNPRHLVRRRGQEARLRCSPMKGHSHVYWYRQLPEEGLKFMVYLQKENIIDESGMPKERFSAEFPKEGPSILRIQQVVRGDSAAYFCASSPGEGTDTQYFGPGTRLTVL.

The chain employs TRBV19 and TRBJ1-2; 9 bases fit TRBD1. The CDR3 totals 14 residues. Germline CDR1 reads LNHDA; CDR2 reads SQIVND (reference sequence). The V and J ends lost 6 bases and 6 bases, in that order; junction bases with no gene match: 8. The CDR3 region is CASSPPQGAHGYTF. CDR3 coding DNA: TGTGCCAGTAGCCCACCACAGGGGGCCCATGGCTACACCTTC. Using reference TRBV19 and TRBJ1-2 for the parts outside the CDR3, the full variable domain is DGGITQSPKYLFRKEGQNVTLSCEQNLNHDAMYWYRQDPGQGLRLIYYSQIVNDFQKGDIAEGYSVSREKKESFPLTVTSAQKNPTAFYLCASSPPQGAHGYTFGSGTRLTVV.

The chain links TRBV5-4 to TRBJ2-1; TRBD2 matches at 13 bases. Trimming cost V 5 bases and J 2 bases; bases outside gene matches: 7. Germline-derived CDR1 and CDR2 are SGHNT and YYREEE (reference sequence). This CDR3 is built from 17 residues. The CDR3 DNA sequence: TGTGCCAGCAGTTTCGGAGGGACTAGCGGGACCTACAATGAGCAGTTCTTC. Translating gives CASSFGGTSGTYNEQFF.

About this clone itself: Other DNA sequences within the sample encode an identical CDR3. This chain's CDR3 is CASSPGGNEQFF. CDR3 DNA sequence: TGTGCCAGCTCACCCGGGGGCAATGAGCAGTTCTTC. The chain joins TRBV18 to TRBJ2-1, with a possible D match to TRBD2 (6 bases). The V gene lost 3 bases and the J gene lost 6 bases, with 6 bases spanning the gap. Looked up from germline, CDR1 is KGHSH and CDR2 is LQKENI. The CDR3 loop spans 12 amino acids.

A remark on this clone: Other DNA variants within this sample encode the same CDR3. The chain recombines TRBV7-2 with TRBJ2-7; D remains unclear. The CDR3 loop spans 14 amino acids. V was pared by 1 base and J by 2 bases, with 9 bases between. CDR1 is SGHTA and CDR2 is FQGNSA in the germline V gene. DNA of the CDR3: TGTGCCAGCAGCTTAGTCCCCCTTACCTACGAGCAGTACTTC. Amino acids: CASSLVPLTYEQYF.

The chain carries TRBV7-9 and TRBJ1-5, with 10 nucleotides matching TRBD1. Germline loops: CDR1 SEHNR, CDR2 FQNEAQ (reference sequence). With 5 bases clipped from V and 2 bases from J, the junction kept 3 bases outside the gene matches. The CDR3 covers 15 residues. CDR3 nucleotide sequence: TGTGCCAGCAGCAGGACAGGGGGTGGCAATCAGCCCCAGCATTTT. This sequence encodes CASSRTGGGNQPQHF.

Points on this clone: This sample includes further DNA sequences coding for the same CDR3. The gene calls are TRBV9 and TRBJ2-7; D not certain. The CDR3 is made up of 13 amino acids. Germline lookup yields CDR1 SGDLS and CDR2 YYNGEE. Trimming removed 0 bases at V and 0 bases at J, with 4 bases between. Written as DNA, the CDR3 is TGTGCCAGCAGCGTAGGAACCTCCTACGAGCAGTACTTC. It is translated as CASSVGTSYEQYF.

The V gene is TRBV4-2, the J gene TRBJ2-1, with D hard to call. The germline V gene encodes CDR1 LGHNA and CDR2 YNFKEQ. CDR3 length equals 14 residues. Trimming removed 3 bases from V and 6 bases from J, with 12 bases in between. The CDR3 bases are TGTGCCAGCAGCCAGGACCGTACCCTCAATGAGCAGTTCTTC. This translates into CASSQDRTLNEQFF.

The chain recombines TRBV19 with TRBJ2-5; the D is unclear. Trimming left V 10 bases short and J 5 bases short, with 14 bases between. CDR3 length equals 12 residues. Germline CDR1 is LNHDA and CDR2 is SQIVND (reference sequence). As DNA, the CDR3 is TGTGCCACCCAAGGGTCTGGGGAGACCCAGTACTTC. It codes for CATQGSGETQYF.

This sequence joins TRBV6-4 and TRBJ2-2; D possibly corresponds to TRBD2 (6 bases). The V and J ends lost 6 bases and 6 bases respectively, with 14 bases between them. Germline CDR1 MRHNA, CDR2 SNTAGT. The CDR3 consists of 14 residues. The CDR3 sequence: CASRRDWGAGELFF. DNA for the CDR3: TGTGCCAGCAGGAGGGACTGGGGGGCCGGGGAGCTGTTTTTT.

J is TRBJ1-1 and V is TRBV5-1; D remains unclear. The ends were cut back, 4 bases at V and 10 bases at J, with 14 bases in the middle. CDR3 length: 12 amino acids. Germline V gene sequence: CDR1 SGHRS, CDR2 YFSETQ. CDR3 residues: CASSRAGIPAFF. The CDR3 DNA follows: TGCGCCAGCAGCCGAGCAGGTATCCCAGCTTTCTTT.

The rearrangement joins TRBV5-1 to TRBJ2-7; TRBD2 matches 15 bases. CDR3 length: 16 amino acids. Germline V gives CDR1 SGHRS, CDR2 YFSETQ. The J segment lost 3 bases and the V segment lost 4 bases, leaving 5 bases of the junction unmatched. As DNA, the CDR3 is TGCGCCAGCAGCAGGGGACTAGCGGGAGGCCTCTACGAGCAGTACTTC. It yields the protein CASSRGLAGGLYEQYF.

The chain employs TRBV25-1 and TRBJ1-2, with D hard to call. The germline CDR1 and CDR2 sequences are MGHDK and SYGVNS. CDR3 size: 15 residues. V lost 3 bases, J lost 2 bases, and 13 bases lay in between. The CDR3 is CASSENNKGNYGYTF. CDR3 coding DNA: TGTGCCAGCAGTGAGAATAATAAGGGAAACTATGGCTACACCTTC.

The chain is built from TRBV30 and TRBJ1-3, with TRBD1 as a possible D gene (6 bases). The CDR3 spans 14 residues. CDR1 is GTSNPN and CDR2 is SVGIG in the germline V gene (reference sequence). CDR3 in amino acids: CAVPGGGKGNTIYF. The CDR3 bases are TGTGCTGTCCCGGGAGGGGGAAAAGGAAACACCATATATTTT.

The CDR3 here is CASSLSPGAGEQYF. In DNA, the CDR3 is TGTGCCAGCAGCCTATCACCGGGGGCGGGAGAGCAGTACTTC. The chain has TRBV5-5 and TRBJ2-7; D may match TRBD1 or TRBD2 (6 bases each). Trimming stripped 4 bases from V and 7 bases from J, with 18 bases between. The germline CDR1 and CDR2 sequences are SGHKS and YYEKEE (reference sequence). The CDR3 is 14 amino acids.